This T cell receptor beta chain was obtained from a study of CD8+ T cells in alopecia areata. About the study: Treatment of the treated patients consisted of oral tofacitinib, 5 to 10 mg twice daily.

Extraction and reverse transcription of RNA yielded cDNA as the sequencing template. Method: immunoSEQ multiplex PCR; TCRdb's copy keeps in-frame clones and lacks some. The sample yields 140,000 to 150,000 clones, about half seen once. CDR1 is MDHEN and CDR2 is SYDVKM in the germline V gene. V was trimmed by 5 bases and J by 7 bases, leaving 22 bases between them. CDR3 length: 16 amino acids. The table lists this clone with a few counts. This receptor was obtained from a human donor with alopecia areata. This chain uses TRBV28 with TRBJ2-3; a possible D gene is TRBD2 (6 bases). This specimen consisted of CD4+ T cells sorted from blood, obtained at week 0. The CDR3 region has the DNA TGTGCCAGCAGTGGGCAGCGGGCGCCCTTCAAAAATACGCAGTATTTT. Translation: CASSGQRAPFKNTQYF.